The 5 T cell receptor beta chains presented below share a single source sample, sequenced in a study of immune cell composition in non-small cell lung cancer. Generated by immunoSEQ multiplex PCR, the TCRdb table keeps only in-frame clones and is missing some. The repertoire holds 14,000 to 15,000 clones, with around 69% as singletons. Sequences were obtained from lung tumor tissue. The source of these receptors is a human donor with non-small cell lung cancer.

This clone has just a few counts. The DNA for the CDR3 is TGCGCCAGCAGTTACGGACAGGGGGCCGGTGGCTACACCTTC. It yields the protein CASSYGQGAGGYTF. This chain joins TRBV5-1 and TRBJ1-2; 11 nucleotides line up with TRBD1. CDR3 length: 14 residues. Germline CDR1 reads SGHRS; CDR2 reads YFSETQ. Trimming at V came to 5 bases and at J to 7 bases, leaving 7 bases not matched to a gene.

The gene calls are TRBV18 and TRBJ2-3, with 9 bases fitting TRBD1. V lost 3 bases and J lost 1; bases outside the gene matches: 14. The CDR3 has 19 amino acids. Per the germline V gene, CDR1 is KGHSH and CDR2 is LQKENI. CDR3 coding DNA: TGTGCCAGCTCACCGAGGGGGACAGGGCAGTTAGTCGGCACAGATACGCAGTATTTT. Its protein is CASSPRGTGQLVGTDTQYF.

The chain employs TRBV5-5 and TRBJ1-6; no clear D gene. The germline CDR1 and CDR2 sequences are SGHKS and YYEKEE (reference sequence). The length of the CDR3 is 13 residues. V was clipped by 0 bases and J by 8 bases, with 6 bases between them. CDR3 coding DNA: TGTGCCAGCAGCTTGGTGGCCGATTCACCCCTCCACTTT. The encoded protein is CASSLVADSPLHF.

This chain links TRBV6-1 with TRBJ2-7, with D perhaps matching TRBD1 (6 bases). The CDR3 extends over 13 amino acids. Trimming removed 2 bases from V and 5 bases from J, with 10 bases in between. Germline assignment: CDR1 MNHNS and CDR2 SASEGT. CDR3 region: CASSEHRDDEQYF. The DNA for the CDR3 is TGTGCCAGCAGTGAACACAGGGATGACGAGCAGTACTTC.

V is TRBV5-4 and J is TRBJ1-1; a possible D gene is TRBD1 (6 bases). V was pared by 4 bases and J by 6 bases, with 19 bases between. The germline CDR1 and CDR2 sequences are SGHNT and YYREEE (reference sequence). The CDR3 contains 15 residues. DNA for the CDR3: TGTGCCAGCAGCCAAGACAGGCAGAAGGTGGCTGAAGCTTTCTTT. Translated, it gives CASSQDRQKVAEAFF.